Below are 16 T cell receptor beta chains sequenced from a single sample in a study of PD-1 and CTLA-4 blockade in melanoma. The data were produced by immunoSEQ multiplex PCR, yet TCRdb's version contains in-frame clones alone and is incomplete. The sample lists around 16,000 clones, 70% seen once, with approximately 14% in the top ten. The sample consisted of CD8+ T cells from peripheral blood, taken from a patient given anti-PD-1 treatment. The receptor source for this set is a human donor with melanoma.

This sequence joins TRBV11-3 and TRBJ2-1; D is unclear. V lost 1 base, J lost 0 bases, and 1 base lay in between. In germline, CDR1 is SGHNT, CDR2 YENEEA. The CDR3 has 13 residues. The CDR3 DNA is TGTGCCAGCAGCTTAGGCTCCTACAATGAGCAGTTCTTC. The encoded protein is CASSLGSYNEQFF.

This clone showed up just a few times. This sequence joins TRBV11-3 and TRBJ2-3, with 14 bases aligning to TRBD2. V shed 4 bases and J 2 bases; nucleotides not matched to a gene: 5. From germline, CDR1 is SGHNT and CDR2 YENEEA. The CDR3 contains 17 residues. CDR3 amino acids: CASSSWTSGRSTDTQYF. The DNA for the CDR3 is TGTGCCAGCAGCTCCTGGACTAGCGGGAGGTCCACAGATACGCAGTATTTT.

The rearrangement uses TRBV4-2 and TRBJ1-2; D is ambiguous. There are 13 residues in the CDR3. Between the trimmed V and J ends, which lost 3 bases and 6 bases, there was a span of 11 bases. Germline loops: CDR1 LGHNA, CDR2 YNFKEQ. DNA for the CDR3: TGTGCCAGCAGCCAGGACCCTGGAGATGGCTACACCTTC. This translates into CASSQDPGDGYTF.

The CDR3 sequence is CASSQDRIANTGELFF. CDR3 nucleotides: TGCGCCAGCAGCCAAGACAGGATCGCGAACACCGGGGAGCTGTTTTTT. This sequence joins TRBV4-1 and TRBJ2-2; D remains unclear. V dropped 0 bases and J dropped 0 bases, with 8 bases sitting between them. Germline V gene lookup returns CDR1 MGHRA and CDR2 YSYEKL. CDR3 size: 16 residues.

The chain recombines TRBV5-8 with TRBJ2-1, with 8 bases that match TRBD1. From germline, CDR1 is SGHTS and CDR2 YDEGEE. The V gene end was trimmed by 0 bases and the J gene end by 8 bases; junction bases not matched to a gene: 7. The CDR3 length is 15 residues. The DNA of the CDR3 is TGTGCCAGCAGCTTGGGACAGGGGTTCAAGGATGAGCAGTTCTTC. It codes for CASSLGQGFKDEQFF. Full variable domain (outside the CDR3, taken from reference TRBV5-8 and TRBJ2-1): EAGVTQSPTHLIKTRGQQATLRCSPISGHTSVYWYQQALGLGLQFLLWYDEGEERNRGNFPPRFSGRQFPNYSSELNVNALELEDSALYLCASSLGQGFKDEQFFGPGTRLTVL.

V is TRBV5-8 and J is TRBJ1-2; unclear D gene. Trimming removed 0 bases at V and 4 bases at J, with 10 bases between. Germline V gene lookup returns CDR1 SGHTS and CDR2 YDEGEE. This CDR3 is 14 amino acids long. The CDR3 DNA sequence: TGTGCCAGCAGCTTGGTTGCGGGAGCCTATGGCTACACCTTC. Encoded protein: CASSLVAGAYGYTF. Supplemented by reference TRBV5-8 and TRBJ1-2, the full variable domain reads EAGVTQSPTHLIKTRGQQATLRCSPISGHTSVYWYQQALGLGLQFLLWYDEGEERNRGNFPPRFSGRQFPNYSSELNVNALELEDSALYLCASSLVAGAYGYTFGSGTRLTVV.

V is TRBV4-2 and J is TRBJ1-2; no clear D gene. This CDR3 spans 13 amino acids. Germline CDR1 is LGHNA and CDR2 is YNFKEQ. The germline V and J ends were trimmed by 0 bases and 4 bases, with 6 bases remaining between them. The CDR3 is CASSQETFYGYTF. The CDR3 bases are TGTGCCAGCAGCCAAGAAACATTCTATGGCTACACCTTC.

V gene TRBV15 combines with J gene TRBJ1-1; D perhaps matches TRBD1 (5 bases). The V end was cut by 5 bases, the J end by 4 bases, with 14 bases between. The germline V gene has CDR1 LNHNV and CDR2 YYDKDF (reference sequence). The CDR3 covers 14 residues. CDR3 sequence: CATSRGPLITEAFF. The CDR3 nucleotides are TGTGCCACCAGCCGGGGCCCTCTAATCACTGAAGCTTTCTTT.

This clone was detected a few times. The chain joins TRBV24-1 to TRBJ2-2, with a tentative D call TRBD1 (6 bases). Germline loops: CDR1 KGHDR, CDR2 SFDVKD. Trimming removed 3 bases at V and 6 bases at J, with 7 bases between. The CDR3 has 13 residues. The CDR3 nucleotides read TGTGCCACCAGTGATCCAGGGGCCGGGGAGCTGTTTTTT. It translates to CATSDPGAGELFF.

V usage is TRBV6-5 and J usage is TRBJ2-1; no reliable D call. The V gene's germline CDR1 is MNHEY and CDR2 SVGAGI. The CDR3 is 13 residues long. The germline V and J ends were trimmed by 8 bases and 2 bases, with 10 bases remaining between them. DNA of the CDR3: TGTGCCAGCGCCGCGGAAACCTACAATGAGCAGTTCTTC. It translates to CASAAETYNEQFF.

CDR3 loop: CASRPTSGTYNEQFF. The CDR3 DNA reads as TGTGCCAGCAGGCCGACTAGCGGGACCTACAATGAGCAGTTCTTC. This chain uses TRBV6-5 with TRBJ2-1; 11 nucleotides agree with TRBD2. Germline-derived CDR1 and CDR2 are MNHEY and SVGAGI. J gave up 2 bases and V 6 bases, and 3 bases lay outside the gene matches. This CDR3 region has 15 residues.

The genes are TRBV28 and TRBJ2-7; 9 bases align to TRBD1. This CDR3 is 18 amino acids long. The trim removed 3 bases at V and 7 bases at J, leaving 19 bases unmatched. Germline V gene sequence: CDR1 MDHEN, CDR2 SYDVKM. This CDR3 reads CASSFSFIDRGGFKEQYF. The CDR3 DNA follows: TGTGCCAGCAGTTTCTCCTTTATAGACAGGGGGGGGTTTAAGGAGCAGTACTTC.

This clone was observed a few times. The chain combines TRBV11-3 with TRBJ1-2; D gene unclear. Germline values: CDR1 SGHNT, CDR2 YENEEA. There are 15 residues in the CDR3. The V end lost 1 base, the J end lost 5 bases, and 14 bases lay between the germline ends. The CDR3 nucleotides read TGTGCCAGCAGCTTAGGTCAGGAGCAGGAGTATGGCTACACCTTC. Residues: CASSLGQEQEYGYTF.

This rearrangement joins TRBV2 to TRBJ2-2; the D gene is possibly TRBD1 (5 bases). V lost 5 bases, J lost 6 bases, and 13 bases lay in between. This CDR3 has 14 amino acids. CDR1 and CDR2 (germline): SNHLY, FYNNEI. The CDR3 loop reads CASSWAVGPGELFF. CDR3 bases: TGTGCCAGCAGTTGGGCGGTGGGGCCCGGGGAGCTGTTTTTT.

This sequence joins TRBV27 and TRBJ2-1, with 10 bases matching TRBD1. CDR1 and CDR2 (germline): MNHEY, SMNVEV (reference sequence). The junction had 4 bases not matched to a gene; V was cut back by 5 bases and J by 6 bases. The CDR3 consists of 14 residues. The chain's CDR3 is CASSVWTGGNEQFF. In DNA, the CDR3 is TGTGCCAGCAGTGTCTGGACAGGGGGCAATGAGCAGTTCTTC.

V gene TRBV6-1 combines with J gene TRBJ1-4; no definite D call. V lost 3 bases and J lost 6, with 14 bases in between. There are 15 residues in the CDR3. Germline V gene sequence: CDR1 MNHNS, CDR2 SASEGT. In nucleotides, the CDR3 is TGTGCCAGCAGTGAGTCTGACTCGGATTATGAAAAACTGTTTTTT. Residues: CASSESDSDYEKLFF.